A few counts support the clone carrying this T cell receptor beta chain. Its antigen is still unknown. The CDR3 has 15 amino acids. The germline V gene has CDR1 GTSNPN and CDR2 SVGIG (reference sequence). V dropped 5 bases and J dropped 0 bases, with 14 bases sitting between them. The data derive from a study of shared clonotypes between healthy human individuals. About the study: CD8 memory received one plate per donor, CD8 naive two, CD4 memory three and CD4 naive three.

General study findings and limits: Naive subsets generally had larger estimated richness than memory subsets.

This table comes from immunoSEQ multiplex PCR, and its TCRdb copy is limited to in-frame clones, with some not included. Of roughly 640,000 clones listed, approximately 79% are singletons. The origin of this receptor is a woman aged 25 to 39 in good health. The sequenced sample consisted of memory CD4+ T cells sorted from blood. Subset specified: CD45RA-negative fraction. This chain links TRBV30 with TRBJ1-5; D is ambiguous. Written as DNA, the CDR3 is TGTGCCTGGGCCACGGGTGGAAATAGCAATCAGCCCCAGCATTTT. It specifies CAWATGGNSNQPQHF.